A selection of T cell receptor beta chains follows, all from one sample in a study of shared clonotypes between healthy human individuals. The assay was immunoSEQ multiplex PCR, and TCRdb's table has in-frame clones only and misses some. The sample records about 2.3 million clones, around 93% being singletons. The specimen sequenced was naive CD4+ T cells from PBMCs. These receptor sequences come from a man aged 18 to 35 in good health. Some clones in this sample may be carry-over from other donors' samples. CDR3s leave out the opening cysteine and the closing phenylalanine or tryptophan. Fields, in order: J gene, V gene, D gene, CDR3 protein. A D gene is named only where the DNA matches it firmly.

j_call: TRBJ1-1; v_call: TRBV4-1; d_call: .; cdr3_aa: ASSKFHGQRLAEAF
j_call: TRBJ1-1; v_call: TRBV28; d_call: .; cdr3_aa: ASSPPRGGAEAF
j_call: TRBJ2-7; v_call: TRBV7-9; d_call: TRBD1; cdr3_aa: ASSSAGQDYYEQY
j_call: TRBJ2-4; v_call: TRBV7-9; d_call: .; cdr3_aa: ASSSTQAAFQY
j_call: TRBJ2-7; v_call: TRBV7-9; d_call: .; cdr3_aa: ASSSSGRPYEQY
j_call: TRBJ2-7; v_call: TRBV7-6; d_call: .; cdr3_aa: ASSLVGDVSYEQY
j_call: TRBJ1-4; v_call: TRBV5-1; d_call: .; cdr3_aa: ASSEGSNEKLF
j_call: TRBJ1-1; v_call: TRBV6-1; d_call: .; cdr3_aa: ASSVYSMNTEAF
j_call: TRBJ1-2; v_call: TRBV6-5; d_call: TRBD1; cdr3_aa: ASSWTGEGTPQYT
j_call: TRBJ2-3; v_call: TRBV5-1; d_call: .; cdr3_aa: ASSLSGEDTQY
j_call: TRBJ2-3; v_call: TRBV5-4; d_call: TRBD2; cdr3_aa: ASSLGIQREADTDTQY
j_call: TRBJ2-5; v_call: TRBV5-8; d_call: .; cdr3_aa: ASSLGRNQETQY
j_call: TRBJ2-5; v_call: TRBV9; d_call: .; cdr3_aa: ASSVGGTQETQY
j_call: TRBJ2-2; v_call: TRBV5-1; d_call: .; cdr3_aa: ASSGEKGPNTGELF
j_call: TRBJ2-6; v_call: TRBV2; d_call: .; cdr3_aa: ASNQNSGANVLT
j_call: TRBJ2-5; v_call: TRBV5-4; d_call: TRBD2; cdr3_aa: ASSSGTSGSAETQY
j_call: TRBJ2-3; v_call: TRBV5-1; d_call: .; cdr3_aa: ASSLAGGGGTDTQY
j_call: TRBJ2-1; v_call: TRBV29-1; d_call: .; cdr3_aa: SARPRSSYNEQF
j_call: TRBJ2-1; v_call: TRBV11-3; d_call: .; cdr3_aa: ASSLGLARYNEQF
j_call: TRBJ2-7; v_call: TRBV5-6; d_call: TRBD1; cdr3_aa: ASSWAGTGDEQY
j_call: TRBJ1-2; v_call: TRBV7-8; d_call: .; cdr3_aa: ASSFQGRAGYT
j_call: TRBJ2-5; v_call: TRBV28; d_call: .; cdr3_aa: ASSLAALMWAQY
j_call: TRBJ1-2; v_call: TRBV27; d_call: .; cdr3_aa: ASSLGPGYSYGYT
j_call: TRBJ2-1; v_call: TRBV5-4; d_call: TRBD2; cdr3_aa: ASSAQTSGRWGWYNEQF
j_call: TRBJ1-2; v_call: TRBV5-4; d_call: .; cdr3_aa: ASSVVTGIGYT
j_call: TRBJ2-2; v_call: TRBV13; d_call: .; cdr3_aa: ASSPLGPANTGELF
j_call: TRBJ1-5; v_call: TRBV30; d_call: TRBD1; cdr3_aa: AWRDYRGGRNQPQH
j_call: TRBJ1-1; v_call: TRBV4-3; d_call: .; cdr3_aa: ASSQGRQRLNTEAF
j_call: TRBJ2-1; v_call: TRBV7-2; d_call: TRBD2; cdr3_aa: ASSFTSGTLSEQF
j_call: TRBJ2-1; v_call: TRBV6-4; d_call: .; cdr3_aa: ASSRGTAGSMF
j_call: TRBJ2-1; v_call: TRBV28; d_call: TRBD1; cdr3_aa: ASSLRGLLTEQF
j_call: TRBJ2-3; v_call: TRBV2; d_call: .; cdr3_aa: ASSDGRARDTQY
j_call: TRBJ1-5; v_call: TRBV5-4; d_call: .; cdr3_aa: ASSSGGGGNQPQH